What follows describes a single T cell receptor (beta chain). The entry originates in a study of shared clonotypes between healthy human individuals. Across the whole study: Plates per donor: three CD4 naive, three CD4 memory, two CD8 naive, one CD8 memory.

Some clones are missing from TCRdb's copy, which holds only in-frame ones; the method was immunoSEQ multiplex PCR. The sample yields 2 million to 2.5 million clones, about 92% seen once. This CDR3 spans 17 amino acids. Germline CDR1 and CDR2: MGHRA and YSYEKL. V dropped 2 bases and J dropped 2; count of bases not matched to a gene: 6. The rearrangement links TRBV4-1 to TRBJ2-1, with TRBD2 matching 10 bases. The sequence derives from a young man in good health. Some clones in this sample may be carry-over from other donors' samples. Source material: naive CD4+ T cells from PBMCs. The subset: CD45RA+ positively selected. This CDR3 reads CASSQPSSGRPYNEQFF. For the CDR3, the DNA is TGCGCCAGCAGCCAACCTTCTAGCGGGAGACCCTACAATGAGCAGTTCTTC.